This TCR beta chain was sequenced during a study of blood T cell repertoires in COVID-19. Study background: The United States, Italy and Spain supplied acute and convalescent COVID-19 samples.

Per the authors' pipeline: Nucleated cell counts were estimated from reference gene primer amplification. Generated by immunoSEQ multiplex PCR, the TCRdb table keeps only in-frame clones and is missing some. The V and J calls and clone size come from that table; D and trimming were worked out from the DNA. The repertoire holds 89,000 or so clones, with roughly 90% as singletons. In the case of this clone: The sample holds other DNA sequences that translate to the same CDR3.

This CDR3 has 14 residues. Germline V gene lookup returns CDR1 MRHNA and CDR2 SNTAGT. Germline trimming cut 6 bases from V and 4 bases from J; bases unmatched to any gene: 6. V is TRBV6-4 and J is TRBJ1-2; 9 positions agree with TRBD1. The sequence was obtained from a middle-aged man with COVID-19, enrolled during active disease. The sample taken for sequencing was peripheral blood. The CDR3 spells CASRPGQGSYGYTF. The CDR3 DNA is TGTGCCAGCAGGCCAGGACAGGGGAGCTATGGCTACACCTTC.